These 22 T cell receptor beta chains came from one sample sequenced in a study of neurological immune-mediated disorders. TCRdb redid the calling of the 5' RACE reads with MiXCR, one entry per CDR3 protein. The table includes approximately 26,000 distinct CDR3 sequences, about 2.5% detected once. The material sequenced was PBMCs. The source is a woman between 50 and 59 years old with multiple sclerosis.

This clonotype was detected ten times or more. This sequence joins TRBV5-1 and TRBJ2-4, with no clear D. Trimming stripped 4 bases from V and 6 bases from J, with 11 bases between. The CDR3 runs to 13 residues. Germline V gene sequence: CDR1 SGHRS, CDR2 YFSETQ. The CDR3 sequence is CASSPIDRNIQYF. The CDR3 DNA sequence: TGCGCCAGCAGCCCCATAGACCGAAACATTCAGTACTTC.

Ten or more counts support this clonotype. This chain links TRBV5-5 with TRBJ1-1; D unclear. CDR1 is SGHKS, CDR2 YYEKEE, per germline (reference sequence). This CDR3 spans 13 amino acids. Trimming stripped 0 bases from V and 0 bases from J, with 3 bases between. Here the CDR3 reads CASSLGMNTEAFF. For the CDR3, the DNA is TGTGCCAGCAGCTTGGGGATGAACACTGAAGCTTTCTTT.

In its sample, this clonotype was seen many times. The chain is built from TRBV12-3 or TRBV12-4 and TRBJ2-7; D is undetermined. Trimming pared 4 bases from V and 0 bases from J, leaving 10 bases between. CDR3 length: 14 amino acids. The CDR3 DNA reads TGTGCCAGCAGTTACTTACCGCGCTCCTACGAGCAGTACTTC. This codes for CASSYLPRSYEQYF.

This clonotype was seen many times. The CDR3 loop reads CASSLDRGSSGYTF. CDR3 sequence (DNA): TGCGCCAGCAGCTTGGATCGGGGGAGCTCTGGCTACACCTTC. The chain is built from TRBV5-1 and TRBJ1-2, with D possibly being TRBD1 (5 bases). The germline V gene encodes CDR1 SGHRS and CDR2 YFSETQ. V lost 0 bases to trimming and J lost 7 bases, with 13 bases between them. This CDR3 is 14 amino acids long.

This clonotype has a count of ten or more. CDR3 region: CASSVGLTAYEQYF. Here the CDR3 DNA reads TGTGCCAGCAGCGTAGGACTAACAGCCTACGAGCAGTACTTC. V gene TRBV11-1 combines with J gene TRBJ2-7; D may be TRBD2 (6 bases). Per the germline V gene, CDR1 is SGHAT and CDR2 is FQDESV (reference sequence). The CDR3 spans 14 residues. The V end lost 5 bases, the J end lost 2 bases, and 13 bases lay between the germline ends.

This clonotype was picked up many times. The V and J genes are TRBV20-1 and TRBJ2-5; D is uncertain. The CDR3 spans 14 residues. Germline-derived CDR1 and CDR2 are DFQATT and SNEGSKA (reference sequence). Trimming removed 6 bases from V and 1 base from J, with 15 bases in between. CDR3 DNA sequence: TGCAGTGCCACACCCGTGAGGCTCCAAGAGACCCAGTACTTC. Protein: CSATPVRLQETQYF.

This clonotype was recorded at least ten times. CDR3 in amino acids: CASSGGSLETQYF. In DNA form, the CDR3 reads TGTGCCAGCAGCGGCGGGTCCTTAGAGACCCAGTACTTC. The chain is built from TRBV5-4 and TRBJ2-5; a weak D match, TRBD2 (5 bases). V was cut by 4 bases and J by 4 bases, with 11 bases left in between. Looked up from germline, CDR1 is SGHNT and CDR2 is YYREEE (reference sequence). This CDR3 comprises 13 residues. The variable domain in full, with the rest retrieved from reference TRBV5-4 and TRBJ2-5, is ETGVTQSPTHLIKTRGQQVTLRCSSQSGHNTVSWYQQALGQGPQFIFQYYREEENGRGNFPPRFSGLQFPNYSSELNVNALELDDSALYLCASSGGSLETQYFGPGTRLLVL.

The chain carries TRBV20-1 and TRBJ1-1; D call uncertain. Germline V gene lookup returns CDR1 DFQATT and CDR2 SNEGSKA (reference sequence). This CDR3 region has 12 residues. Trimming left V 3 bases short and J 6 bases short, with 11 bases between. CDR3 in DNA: TGCAGTGCTAGCCTGGGCCAGGCTGAAGCTTTCTTT. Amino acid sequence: CSASLGQAEAFF.

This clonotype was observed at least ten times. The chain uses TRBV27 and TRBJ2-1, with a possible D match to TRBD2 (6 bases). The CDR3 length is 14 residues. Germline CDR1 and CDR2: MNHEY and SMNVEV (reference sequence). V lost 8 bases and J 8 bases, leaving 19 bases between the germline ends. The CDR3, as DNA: TGTGCCAGCGGGCCCCGGGCGGGAAGGTATGAGCAGTTCTTC. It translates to CASGPRAGRYEQFF.

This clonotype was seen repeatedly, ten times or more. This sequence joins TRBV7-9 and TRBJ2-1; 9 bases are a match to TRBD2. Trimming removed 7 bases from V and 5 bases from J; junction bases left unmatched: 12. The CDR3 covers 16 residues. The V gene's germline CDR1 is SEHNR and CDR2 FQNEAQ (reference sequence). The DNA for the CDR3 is TGTGCCAGCAACGCGGGGGGGACAGTGTCTAACAATGAGCAGTTCTTC. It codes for CASNAGGTVSNNEQFF.

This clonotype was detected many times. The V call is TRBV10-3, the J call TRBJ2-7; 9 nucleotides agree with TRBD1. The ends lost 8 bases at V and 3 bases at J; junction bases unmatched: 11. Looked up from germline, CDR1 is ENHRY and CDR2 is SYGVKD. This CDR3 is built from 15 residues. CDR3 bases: TGTGCCATCTCGGATGTGGGACAGGGCCTCTACGAGCAGTACTTC. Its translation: CAISDVGQGLYEQYF.

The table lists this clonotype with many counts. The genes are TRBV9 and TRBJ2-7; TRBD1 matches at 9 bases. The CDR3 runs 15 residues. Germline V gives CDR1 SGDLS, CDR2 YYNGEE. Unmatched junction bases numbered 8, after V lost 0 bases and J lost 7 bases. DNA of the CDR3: TGTGCCAGCAGCGTAGGAACCACAGGGGGCAGTGAGCAGTACTTC. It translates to CASSVGTTGGSEQYF.

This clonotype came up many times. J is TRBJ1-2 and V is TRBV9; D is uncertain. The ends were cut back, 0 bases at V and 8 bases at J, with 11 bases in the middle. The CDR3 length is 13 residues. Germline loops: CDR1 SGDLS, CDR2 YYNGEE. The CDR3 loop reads CASSVGQTGGYTF. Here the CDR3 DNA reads TGTGCCAGCAGCGTAGGGCAAACGGGAGGCTACACCTTC.

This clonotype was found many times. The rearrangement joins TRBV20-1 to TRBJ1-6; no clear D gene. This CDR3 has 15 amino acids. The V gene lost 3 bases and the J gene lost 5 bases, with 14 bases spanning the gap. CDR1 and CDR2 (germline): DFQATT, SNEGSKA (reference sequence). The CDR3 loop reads CSASQAGVNNSPLHF. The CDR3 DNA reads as TGCAGTGCTAGCCAGGCCGGGGTAAATAATTCACCCCTCCACTTT.

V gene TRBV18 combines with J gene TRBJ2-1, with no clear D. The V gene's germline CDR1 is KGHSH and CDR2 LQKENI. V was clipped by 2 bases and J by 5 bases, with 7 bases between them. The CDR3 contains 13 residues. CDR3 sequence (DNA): TGTGCCAGCTCACCATCCAGGAACAATGAGCAGTTCTTC. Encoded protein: CASSPSRNNEQFF.

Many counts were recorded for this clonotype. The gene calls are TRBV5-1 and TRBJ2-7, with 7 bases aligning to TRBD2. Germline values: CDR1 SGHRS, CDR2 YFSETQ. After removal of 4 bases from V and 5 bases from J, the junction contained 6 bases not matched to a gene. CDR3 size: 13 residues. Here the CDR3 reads CASSGTSDHEQYF. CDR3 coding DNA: TGCGCCAGCAGCGGTACTAGCGACCACGAGCAGTACTTC.

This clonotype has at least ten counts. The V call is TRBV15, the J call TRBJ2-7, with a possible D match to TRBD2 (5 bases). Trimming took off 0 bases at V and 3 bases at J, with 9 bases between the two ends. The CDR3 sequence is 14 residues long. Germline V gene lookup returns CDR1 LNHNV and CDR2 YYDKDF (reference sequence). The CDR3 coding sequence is TGTGCCACCAGCAGAGACGGGGTCAACTACGAGCAGTACTTC. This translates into CATSRDGVNYEQYF.

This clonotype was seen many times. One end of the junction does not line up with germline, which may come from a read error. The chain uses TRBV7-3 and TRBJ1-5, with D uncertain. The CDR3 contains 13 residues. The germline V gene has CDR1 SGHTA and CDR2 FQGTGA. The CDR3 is CASSLTGNQPQHF. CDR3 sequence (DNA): TGTGCCAGCAGCCTAACTGGAAATCAGCCCCAGCATTTT.

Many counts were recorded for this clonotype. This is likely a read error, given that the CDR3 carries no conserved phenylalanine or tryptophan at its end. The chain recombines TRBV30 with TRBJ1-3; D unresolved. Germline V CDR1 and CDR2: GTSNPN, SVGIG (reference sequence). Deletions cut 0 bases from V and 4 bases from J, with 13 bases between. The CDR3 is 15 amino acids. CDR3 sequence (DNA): TGTGCCTGGAGTGTAGGCCAGACAAAAGGAAACACCATATATGTT. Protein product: CAWSVGQTKGNTIYV.

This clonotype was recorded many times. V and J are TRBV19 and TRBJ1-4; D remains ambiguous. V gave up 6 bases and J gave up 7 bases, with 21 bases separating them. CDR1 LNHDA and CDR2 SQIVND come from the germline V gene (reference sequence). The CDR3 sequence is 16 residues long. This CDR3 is CASSLVLSGTREKLFF. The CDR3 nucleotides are TGTGCCAGTAGCCTGGTTTTGTCGGGAACACGTGAAAAACTGTTTTTT.

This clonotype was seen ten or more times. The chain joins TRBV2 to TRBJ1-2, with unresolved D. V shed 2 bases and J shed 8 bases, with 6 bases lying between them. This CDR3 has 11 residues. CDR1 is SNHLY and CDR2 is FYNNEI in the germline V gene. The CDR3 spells CASSEIAGYTF. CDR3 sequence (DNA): TGTGCCAGCAGTGAAATTGCCGGCTACACCTTC.

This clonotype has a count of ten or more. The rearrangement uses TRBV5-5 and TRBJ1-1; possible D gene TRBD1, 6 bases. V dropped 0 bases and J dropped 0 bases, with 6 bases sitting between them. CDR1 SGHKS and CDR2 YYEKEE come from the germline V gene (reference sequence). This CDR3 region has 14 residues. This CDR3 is CASSLDRVNTEAFF. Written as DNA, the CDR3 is TGTGCCAGCAGCTTGGACAGGGTGAACACTGAAGCTTTCTTT.